The 14 T cell receptor beta chains reported below all come from one sample, sequenced in a study of OX40 agonist ivuxolimab in advanced cancers. The table came from immunoSEQ multiplex PCR; TCRdb's copy has only in-frame clones and leaves some out. The table includes about 150,000 clones, roughly 91% detected once. The sequenced sample was CD4+ or CD8+ T cells sorted from blood, obtained in a trial of the OX40 agonist ivuxolimab. The receptors stem from an adult with an advanced solid tumor such as melanoma, head and neck, liver or kidney cancer.

The chain carries TRBV7-6 and TRBJ2-1, with a weak D call TRBD2 (6 bases). Per the germline V gene, CDR1 is SGHVS and CDR2 is FNYEAQ. V was clipped by 4 bases and J by 0 bases, with 10 bases between them. There are 15 residues in the CDR3. The CDR3 loop is CASSSQAGSYNEQFF. As DNA, the CDR3 is TGTGCCAGCAGCTCGCAAGCGGGCTCCTACAATGAGCAGTTCTTC.

V gene TRBV7-2 combines with J gene TRBJ1-3; TRBD1 matches at 9 bases. The CDR3 has 17 residues. With 2 bases clipped from V and 0 bases from J, the junction kept 5 bases outside the gene matches. Germline V gene lookup returns CDR1 SGHTA and CDR2 FQGNSA. In DNA form, the CDR3 reads TGTGCCAGCAGCTTATACGGGACAGGGAGCTCTGGAAACACCATATATTTT. This translates into CASSLYGTGSSGNTIYF.

The gene calls are TRBV27 and TRBJ1-6, with D hard to call. Trimming left V 7 bases short and J 7 bases short, with 11 bases between. CDR1 is MNHEY and CDR2 is SMNVEV in the germline V gene (reference sequence). There are 13 residues in the CDR3. The CDR3 DNA sequence: TGTGCCAGCAATAGGGCTGGAAATTCACCCCTCCACTTT. Translating gives CASNRAGNSPLHF.

The rearrangement joins TRBV29-1 to TRBJ2-1; D possibly corresponds to TRBD2 (6 bases). The germline gives CDR1 SQVTM, CDR2 ANQGSEA. V was cut by 5 bases and J by 6 bases, with 14 bases left in between. There are 13 residues in the CDR3. The CDR3 coding sequence is TGCAGCGTTTGGCGTTGGGGAGGCAATGAGCAGTTCTTC. It codes for CSVWRWGGNEQFF.

This chain joins TRBV6-6 and TRBJ1-2, with a weak D call TRBD1 (6 bases). The CDR3 has 14 residues. V lost 11 bases and J 6 bases, leaving 22 bases between the germline ends. CDR1 is MNHNY and CDR2 is SVGAGI in the germline V gene (reference sequence). CDR3 in DNA: TGTGCCGGGGGGGGCGCTCTGGTAGGCGATGGCTACACCTTC. Protein sequence: CAGGGALVGDGYTF.

The V call is TRBV27, the J call TRBJ2-1, with 13 bases fitting TRBD2. With 3 bases clipped from V and 4 bases from J, the junction kept 9 bases outside the gene matches. The CDR3 spans 18 residues. The germline gives CDR1 MNHEY, CDR2 SMNVEV (reference sequence). The CDR3 sequence: CASSFKTSGRPTYNEQFF. CDR3 sequence (DNA): TGTGCCAGCAGTTTTAAGACTAGCGGGAGGCCCACTTACAATGAGCAGTTCTTC.

This chain uses TRBV7-9 with TRBJ2-3; D uncertain. The germline V gene has CDR1 SEHNR and CDR2 FQNEAQ (reference sequence). The CDR3 is 12 amino acids. Trimming took off 5 bases at V and 3 bases at J, with 6 bases between the two ends. The CDR3 sequence: CASSTVTDTQYF. CDR3 DNA sequence: TGTGCCAGCAGCACCGTTACAGATACGCAGTATTTT. Using reference TRBV7-9 and TRBJ2-3 for the parts outside the CDR3, the full variable domain is DTGVSQNPRHKITKRGQNVTFRCDPISEHNRLYWYRQTLGQGPEFLTYFQNEAQLEKSRLLSDRFSAERPKGSFSTLEIQRTEQGDSAMYLCASSTVTDTQYFGPGTRLTVL.

The chain links TRBV7-2 to TRBJ2-7; D is uncertain. Per germline, CDR1 SGHTA and CDR2 FQGNSA. Trimming removed 5 bases from V and 2 bases from J, with 7 bases in between. CDR3 length: 12 amino acids. CDR3 loop: CASSPQAYEQYF. The DNA of the CDR3 is TGTGCCAGCAGCCCCCAGGCCTACGAGCAGTACTTC.

The V call is TRBV5-6, the J call TRBJ1-4, with D unclear. The length of the CDR3 is 16 residues. CDR1 is SGHDT, CDR2 YYEEEE, per germline. The ends were cut back, 4 bases at V and 5 bases at J, with 18 bases in the middle. This chain's CDR3 is CASSLMVLEQNEKLFF. DNA of the CDR3: TGTGCCAGCAGCCTCATGGTTCTTGAACAAAATGAAAAACTGTTTTTT.

The chain has TRBV18 and TRBJ1-3; 9 nucleotides line up with TRBD1. V trimming: 1 base; J trimming: 2 bases; junction bases outside the gene matches: 6. This CDR3 has 17 amino acids. The V gene's germline CDR1 is KGHSH and CDR2 LQKENI. CDR3 amino acids: CASSPRGTGSTGNTIYF. The DNA for the CDR3 is TGTGCCAGCTCACCACGAGGGACAGGGTCAACTGGAAACACCATATATTTT.

V gene TRBV7-2 combines with J gene TRBJ2-5; 11 nucleotides match TRBD1. There are 16 residues in the CDR3. Germline values: CDR1 SGHTA, CDR2 FQGNSA. V lost 3 bases and J lost 5; bases outside the gene matches: 8. This CDR3 reads CASSFPGTGGAETQYF. CDR3 nucleotide sequence: TGTGCCAGCAGCTTCCCCGGGACAGGGGGTGCGGAGACCCAGTACTTC.

The chain uses TRBV5-1 and TRBJ2-7, with 8 nucleotides matching TRBD1. Germline V gene data show CDR1 as SGHRS and CDR2 as YFSETQ. This CDR3 region has 15 residues. Trimming took 0 bases from V and 5 from J; bases not matched to a gene: 7. CDR3 sequence reads: CASSLAQGARDEQYF. CDR3 nucleotides: TGCGCCAGCAGCTTGGCCCAGGGGGCTCGGGACGAGCAGTACTTC.

V gene TRBV5-1 combines with J gene TRBJ2-2; D might be TRBD1 (6 bases). CDR3 length: 15 residues. CDR1 and CDR2 from the germline V gene are SGHRS and YFSETQ. The V gene lost 3 bases and the J gene lost 0 bases, with 9 bases spanning the gap. The CDR3 DNA reads TGCGCCAGCAGCTGGCAGGGGTCGAACACCGGGGAGCTGTTTTTT. Its translation is CASSWQGSNTGELFF.

The chain couples TRBV7-2 to TRBJ2-7; 8 bases align to TRBD1. This CDR3 has 18 amino acids. Germline CDR1 reads SGHTA; CDR2 reads FQGNSA. Trimming removed 1 base from V and 2 bases from J; junction bases left unmatched: 13. This CDR3 reads CASSLVLDRGRPAYEQYF. CDR3 nucleotide sequence: TGTGCCAGCAGCTTAGTTCTCGACAGGGGAAGGCCAGCCTACGAGCAGTACTTC. The complete variable domain, with remaining parts taken from reference TRBV7-2 and TRBJ2-7, reads GAGVSQSPSNKVTEKGKDVELRCDPISGHTALYWYRQSLGQGLEFLIYFQGNSAPDKSGLPSDRFSAERTGGSVSTLTIQRTQQEDSAVYLCASSLVLDRGRPAYEQYFGPGTRLTVT.